The entry below describes one TCR beta chain. The sample is drawn from a study of human T cells and chemical hapten exposure. Individual cDNA molecules had unique molecular identifiers attached to them by the library. TCRdb recomputed calls from the 5' RACE reads with MiXCR, one row per CDR3 protein. This sample has 70,000 to 85,000 distinct CDR3 sequences, with 15% to 20% found just once. Total RNA was extracted from unfractionated whole blood. In germline, CDR1 is SGHRS, CDR2 YFSETQ. The ends were cut back, 0 bases at V and 2 bases at J, with 17 bases in the middle. This CDR3 region has 17 residues. The sequence came from a female donor in good health. The chain uses TRBV5-1 and TRBJ2-5; D not resolved. Here the CDR3 DNA reads TGCGCCAGCAGCTTGGATCGAGTACGTCGCCCACAAGAGACCCAGTACTTC. Its protein product is CASSLDRVRRPQETQYF.